This T cell receptor beta chain was captured by sequencing in a study of PD-1 blockade in classical Hodgkin lymphoma. On this clone itself: What it binds is unknown.

Study conclusions and caveats: Significant TCR diversity gains by C4D1 occurred in CD4+ but not CD8+ cells. Diversity similar to that of newly diagnosed patients was seen at baseline in complete responders. The study reported lower baseline TCR diversity in newly diagnosed patients than in healthy donors.

The CDR3 covers 18 residues. Germline-derived CDR1 and CDR2 are WNHNN and SYGVQD (reference sequence). V lost 1 base to trimming and J lost 5 bases, with 21 bases between them. Measured with immunoSEQ multiplex PCR; TCRdb has only the in-frame clones, and not every one. The top ten hold roughly 0.75% of the sample, which has fewer than 35,000 clones, about 81% seen once. Specified time point: cycle 4 day 1 (C4D1), after five to seven weeks of nivolumab. Every one of the patients relapsed after autologous stem cell transplantation (brentuximab vedotin exposure was variable). Magnetic negative selection was used to purify CD4+ T cells from PBMCs that had been thawed.

The origin of this receptor is a human donor with classical Hodgkin lymphoma. Specimen: CD4+ T cells from blood, collected before the fourth cycle of nivolumab. The chain links TRBV10-1 to TRBJ2-1; D not resolved. DNA for the CDR3: TGCGCCAGCAGTGAGTTAAAGACTGCTTCCTCTAAACACAATGAGCAGTTCTTC. Protein: CASSELKTASSKHNEQFF.